This TCR beta chain was observed in a study of tumor and adjacent non-tumor tissue in lung cancer. Looking at the study overall: Patients were aged roughly 30 to 76, 10 men and 4 to 6 women, stage I to III. On average, productive TCRbeta reads reached about 4.17 million per sample.

The germline gives CDR1 MNHEY, CDR2 SVGAGI. V lost 9 bases to trimming and J lost 4 bases; unmatched junction nucleotides: 4. The CDR3 has 12 residues. Findings of the study overall: Tumor TCR diversity, when higher, was linked to shorter survival. Compared with tumor, normal lung showed significantly lower TCR diversity.

The template was RNA from unsorted bulk tissue. This clonotype was observed once. Its target is not known. Three rounds of nested PCR, following a modified ARM-PCR protocol, produced the TCRbeta library. TCRdb re-called the multiplex PCR reads through MiXCR, storing one row per CDR3 protein. The table records roughly 140,000 distinct CDR3 sequences, around 67% of them present only once. The chain has TRBV6-5 and TRBJ1-2; 8 bases align to TRBD1. The sample comprised lung tumor tissue. The receptor was isolated from a man aged 60 to 75 with small cell lung cancer. The CDR3 reads CARADRGYGYTF. Written as DNA, the CDR3 is TGTGCCAGGGCCGACAGGGGCTATGGCTACACCTTC.